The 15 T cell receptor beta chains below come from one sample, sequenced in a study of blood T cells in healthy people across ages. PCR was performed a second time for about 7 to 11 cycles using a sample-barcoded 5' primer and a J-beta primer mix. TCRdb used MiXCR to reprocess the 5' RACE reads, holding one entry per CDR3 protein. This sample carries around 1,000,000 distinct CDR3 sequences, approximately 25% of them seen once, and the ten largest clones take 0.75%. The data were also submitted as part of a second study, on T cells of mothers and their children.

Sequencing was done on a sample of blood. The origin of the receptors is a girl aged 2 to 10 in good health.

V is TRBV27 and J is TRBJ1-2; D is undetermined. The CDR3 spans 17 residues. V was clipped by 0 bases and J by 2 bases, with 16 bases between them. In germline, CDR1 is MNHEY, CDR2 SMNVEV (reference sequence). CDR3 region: CASSLSSLRSRNYGYTF. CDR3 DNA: TGTGCCAGCAGTTTATCGAGTTTGCGCTCCCGAAACTATGGCTACACCTTC.

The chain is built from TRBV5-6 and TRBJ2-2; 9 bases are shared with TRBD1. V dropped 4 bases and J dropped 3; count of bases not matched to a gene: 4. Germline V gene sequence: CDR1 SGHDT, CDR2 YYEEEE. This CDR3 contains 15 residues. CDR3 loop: CASSRDRGYTGELFF. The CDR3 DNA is TGTGCCAGCAGCCGAGACAGGGGGTACACCGGGGAGCTGTTTTTT.

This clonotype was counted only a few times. CDR3 loop: CASSDLGVGGELFF. CDR3 in DNA: TGTGCCAGCTCCGACTTGGGGGTTGGCGGGGAGCTGTTTTTT. V gene TRBV6-1 combines with J gene TRBJ2-2; D is perhaps TRBD1 or TRBD2 (5 bases each). Trimming left V 8 bases short and J 7 bases short, with 17 bases between. Germline V gene data show CDR1 as MNHNS and CDR2 as SASEGT. This CDR3 is 14 amino acids long.

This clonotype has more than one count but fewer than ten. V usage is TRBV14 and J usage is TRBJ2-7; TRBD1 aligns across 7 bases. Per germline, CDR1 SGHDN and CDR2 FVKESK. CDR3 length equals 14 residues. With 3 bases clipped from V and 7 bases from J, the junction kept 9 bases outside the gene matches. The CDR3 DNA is TGTGCCAGCAGCCATTACGACAGGGTAAAGGAGCAGTACTTC. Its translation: CASSHYDRVKEQYF.

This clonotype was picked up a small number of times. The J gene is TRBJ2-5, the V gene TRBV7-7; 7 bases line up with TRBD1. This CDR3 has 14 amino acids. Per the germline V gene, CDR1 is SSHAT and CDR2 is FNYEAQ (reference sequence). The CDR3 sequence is CASALGGDQETQYF. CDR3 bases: TGTGCTAGCGCCCTAGGGGGCGACCAAGAGACCCAGTACTTC.

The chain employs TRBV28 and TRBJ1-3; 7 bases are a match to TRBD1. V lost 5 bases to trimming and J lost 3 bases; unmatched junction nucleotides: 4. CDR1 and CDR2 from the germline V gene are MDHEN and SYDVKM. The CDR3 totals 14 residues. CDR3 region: CASSRAGGGNTIYF. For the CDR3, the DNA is TGTGCCAGCAGTCGGGCAGGGGGTGGAAACACCATATATTTT.

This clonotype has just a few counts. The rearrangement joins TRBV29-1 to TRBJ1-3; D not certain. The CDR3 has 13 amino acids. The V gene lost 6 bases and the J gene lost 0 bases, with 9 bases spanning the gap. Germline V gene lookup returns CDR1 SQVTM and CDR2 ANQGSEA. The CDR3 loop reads CSVGLISGNTIYF. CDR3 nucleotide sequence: TGCAGCGTGGGCCTCATCTCTGGAAACACCATATATTTT.

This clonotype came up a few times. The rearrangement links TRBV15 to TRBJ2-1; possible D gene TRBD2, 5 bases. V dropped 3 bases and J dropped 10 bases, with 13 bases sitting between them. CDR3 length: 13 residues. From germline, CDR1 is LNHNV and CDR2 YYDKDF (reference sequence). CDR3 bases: TGTGCCACCAGCAGCCCATTAACGGGGGAGCAGTTCTTC. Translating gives CATSSPLTGEQFF.

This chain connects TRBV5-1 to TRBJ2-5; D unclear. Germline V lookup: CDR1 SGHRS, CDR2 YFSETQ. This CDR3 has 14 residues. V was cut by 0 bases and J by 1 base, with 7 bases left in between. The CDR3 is CASSLVPAQETQYF. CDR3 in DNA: TGCGCCAGCAGCTTGGTACCGGCCCAAGAGACCCAGTACTTC. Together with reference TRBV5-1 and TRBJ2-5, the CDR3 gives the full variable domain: KAGVTQTPRYLIKTRGQQVTLSCSPISGHRSVSWYQQTPGQGLQFLFEYFSETQRNKGNFPGRFSGRQFSNSRSEMNVSTLELGDSALYLCASSLVPAQETQYFGPGTRLLVL.

Here the CDR3 DNA reads TGTGCCAGCAGTTACTCACTAGCGGGAGGGCCGATTAGTGGCGATGAGCAGTTCTTC. Translated: CASSYSLAGGPISGDEQFF. The V and J genes are TRBV6-2 or TRBV6-3 and TRBJ2-1, with TRBD2 identical over 13 bases. Trimming took 0 bases from V and 8 from J; bases not matched to a gene: 13. This CDR3 has 19 residues. In germline, CDR1 is MNHEY, CDR2 SVGEGT.

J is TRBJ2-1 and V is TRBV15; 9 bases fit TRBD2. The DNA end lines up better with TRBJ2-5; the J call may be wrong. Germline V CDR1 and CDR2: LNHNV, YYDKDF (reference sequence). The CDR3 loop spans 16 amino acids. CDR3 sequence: CATSSLAGATQETQYF. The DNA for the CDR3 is TGTGCCACCAGCTCATTAGCGGGGGCCACACAAGAGACCCAGTACTTC.

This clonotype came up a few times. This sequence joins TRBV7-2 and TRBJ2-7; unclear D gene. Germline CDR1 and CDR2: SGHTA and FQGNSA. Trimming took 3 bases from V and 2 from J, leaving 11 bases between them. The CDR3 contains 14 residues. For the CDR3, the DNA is TGTGCCAGCAGCTTCCCCGACAAGGCCTACGAGCAGTACTTC. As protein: CASSFPDKAYEQYF.

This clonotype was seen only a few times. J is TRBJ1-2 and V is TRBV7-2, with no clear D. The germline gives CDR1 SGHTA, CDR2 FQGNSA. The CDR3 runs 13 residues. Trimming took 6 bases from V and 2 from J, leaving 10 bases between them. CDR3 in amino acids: CASRSGGNYGYTF. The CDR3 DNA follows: TGTGCCAGCAGATCTGGCGGAAACTATGGCTACACCTTC.

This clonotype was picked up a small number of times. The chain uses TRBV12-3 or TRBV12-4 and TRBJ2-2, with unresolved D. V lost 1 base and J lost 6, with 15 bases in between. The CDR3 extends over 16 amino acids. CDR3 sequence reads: CASSLGSISGAGELFF. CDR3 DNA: TGTGCCAGCAGTTTAGGAAGCATCAGTGGGGCCGGGGAGCTGTTTTTT.

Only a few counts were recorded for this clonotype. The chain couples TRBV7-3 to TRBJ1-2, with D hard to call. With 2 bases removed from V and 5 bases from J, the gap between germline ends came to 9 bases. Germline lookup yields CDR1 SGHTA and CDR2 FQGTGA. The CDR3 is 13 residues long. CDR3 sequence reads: CASSLWSGYGYTF. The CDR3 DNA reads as TGTGCCAGCAGCTTATGGTCTGGTTATGGCTACACCTTC. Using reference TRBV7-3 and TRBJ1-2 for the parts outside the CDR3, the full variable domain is GAGVSQTPSNKVTEKGKYVELRCDPISGHTALYWYRQSLGQGPEFLIYFQGTGAADDSGLPNDRFFAVRPEGSVSTLKIQRTERGDSAVYLCASSLWSGYGYTFGSGTRLTVV.